The 22 T cell receptor beta chains below were found in one sample sequenced in a study of cytomegalovirus exposure and HLA in healthy donors. In the PCR, 60 Vbeta and 13 Jbeta primers were used. Repertoires were generated with immunoSEQ multiplex PCR, while TCRdb's copy carries only in-frame clones and drops some. The sample contains some 120,000 clones, around 80% of which appear only once. Sequencing was carried out using PBMCs. These receptor sequences come from a human donor in good health.

The genes are TRBV2 and TRBJ2-2; TRBD1 agrees at 7 bases. CDR1 SNHLY and CDR2 FYNNEI come from the germline V gene. The V gene end was trimmed by 8 bases and the J gene end by 1 base; junction bases not matched to a gene: 10. The CDR3 is 16 amino acids. The CDR3 is CASYQVRTGNTGELFF. In DNA, the CDR3 is TGTGCCAGCTATCAAGTACGGACAGGGAACACCGGGGAGCTGTTTTTT.

This clone was counted between two and nine times. The chain links TRBV6-6 to TRBJ2-7; no firm D call. The CDR3 contains 13 residues. Germline CDR1 MNHNY, CDR2 SVGAGI (reference sequence). V lost 8 bases and J lost 0, with 11 bases in between. CDR3 coding DNA: TGTGCCAGCCGTTCCGCGAGCTCCTACGAGCAGTACTTC. Its translation: CASRSASSYEQYF.

This clone was seen once. V gene TRBV27 combines with J gene TRBJ1-1, with 8 positions matching TRBD1. J was trimmed by 7 bases and V by 6 bases; bases with no gene match: 7. The CDR3 totals 13 residues. Germline-derived CDR1 and CDR2 are MNHEY and SMNVEV (reference sequence). The CDR3 protein is CASSLRGRGEAFF. CDR3 in DNA: TGTGCCAGCAGCCTCAGGGGGCGCGGTGAAGCTTTCTTT.

The chain has TRBV21-1 and TRBJ1-1; TRBD1 is the table's D call, not checked against the DNA. TRBV21-1 is assigned pseudogene status. The CDR3 runs 13 residues. The CDR3 loop reads CAKNRGAATEAFF. CDR3 coding DNA: TGTGCCAAAAATAGGGGCGCGGCGACTGAAGCTTTCTTT.

The V and J genes are TRBV6-6 and TRBJ2-5; D might be TRBD2 (6 bases). Matching the DNA end better, TRBJ2-7 makes the J call doubtful. The germline V gene has CDR1 MNHNY and CDR2 SVGAGI (reference sequence). This CDR3 comprises 14 residues. The CDR3 here is CASSYSAGNYEQYF. CDR3 sequence (DNA): TGTGCCAGCAGTTACTCGGCGGGGAACTACGAGCAGTACTTC.

CDR3 loop: CASSLGDPGQGYEQYF. CDR3 DNA: TGTGCCAGCAGCCTAGGGGATCCGGGACAGGGGTACGAGCAGTACTTC. V usage is TRBV9 and J usage is TRBJ2-7, with 10 bases matching TRBD1. Trimming took 4 bases from V and 4 from J; bases not matched to a gene: 11. The CDR3 has 16 residues. Per the germline V gene, CDR1 is SGDLS and CDR2 is YYNGEE.

CDR3 DNA: TGCAGCGTTGAAGGGTGGCTTCGCGAGCAGTTCTTC. Its translation: CSVEGWLREQFF. The genes are TRBV29-1 and TRBJ2-1; D gene unclear. The V gene lost 1 base and the J gene lost 10 bases, with 11 bases spanning the gap. The V gene's germline CDR1 is SQVTM and CDR2 ANQGSEA. The CDR3 sequence is 12 residues long.

This chain joins TRBV30 and TRBJ2-7, with a possible D match to TRBD2 (6 bases). The CDR3 runs to 15 residues. The germline gives CDR1 GTSNPN, CDR2 SVGIG (reference sequence). V was pared by 3 bases and J by 4 bases, with 19 bases between. The CDR3 sequence is CAWSPMSRGRYEQYF. DNA of the CDR3: TGTGCCTGGAGCCCAATGTCCCGGGGGAGGTACGAGCAGTACTTC.

V gene TRBV6-1 combines with J gene TRBJ2-7, with 9 nucleotides matching TRBD1. CDR3 length equals 15 residues. CDR1 MNHNS and CDR2 SASEGT come from the germline V gene. V dropped 2 bases and J dropped 4; count of bases not matched to a gene: 6. The DNA for the CDR3 is TGTGCCAGCAGTGAATGGGGACAGGGAGCTTACGAGCAGTACTTC. This translates into CASSEWGQGAYEQYF.

This clone was found a few times. The chain uses TRBV4-1 and TRBJ2-7, with TRBD1 as a possible D gene (6 bases). The ends were cut back, 2 bases at V and 7 bases at J, with 18 bases in the middle. Germline CDR1 and CDR2: MGHRA and YSYEKL. This CDR3 comprises 15 residues. The CDR3 sequence is CASSQSRDTSREQYF. The CDR3 bases are TGCGCCAGCAGCCAAAGCCGGGACACTTCCCGAGAGCAGTACTTC.

Comments on this clone: At one boundary the junction diverges from the germline segment, which might be a read error. Distinct nucleotide sequences in the sample also encode this CDR3. This chain connects TRBV4-1 to TRBJ1-6; TRBD1 agrees at 8 bases. The CDR3 sequence is 15 residues long. CDR1 is MGHRA, CDR2 YSYEKL, per germline. CDR3 DNA: TGTGCCAGCAGCCTGAAGACAGGGGTCGATTCACCCCTCCACTTT. Amino acids: CASSLKTGVDSPLHF.

V usage is TRBV4-2 and J usage is TRBJ2-3; the match to TRBD2 covers 9 bases. The CDR3 contains 12 residues. Germline V gene data show CDR1 as LGHNA and CDR2 as YNFKEQ. The trim removed 5 bases at V and 10 bases at J, leaving 4 bases unmatched. The CDR3 is CASSSLAGAQYF. The CDR3 bases are TGTGCCAGCAGCTCCTTAGCGGGGGCGCAGTATTTT.

This sequence joins TRBV7-9 and TRBJ2-6; unclear D gene. Trimming left V 8 bases short and J 1 base short, with 15 bases between. Germline CDR1 reads SEHNR; CDR2 reads FQNEAQ (reference sequence). The length of the CDR3 is 16 residues. CDR3 sequence reads: CASARVRPSGANVLTF. Here the CDR3 DNA reads TGTGCCAGCGCCCGGGTGAGACCATCTGGGGCCAACGTCCTGACTTTC.

This clone was recorded once. This CDR3 is CASSDTGKSYEQYF. CDR3 coding DNA: TGCGCCAGCAGCGACACAGGGAAATCCTACGAGCAGTACTTC. The V call is TRBV5-1, the J call TRBJ2-7; a weak D match, TRBD1 (6 bases). V gave up 4 bases and J gave up 1 base, with 12 bases separating them. The CDR3 sequence is 14 residues long. Germline-derived CDR1 and CDR2 are SGHRS and YFSETQ.

The genes are TRBV28 and TRBJ1-4; a weak D match, TRBD1 (6 bases). V lost 9 bases and J lost 4, with 18 bases in between. The CDR3 loop spans 15 amino acids. Germline V gene sequence: CDR1 MDHEN, CDR2 SYDVKM. The CDR3 loop is CASTVNLQGNEKLFF. The CDR3 DNA is TGTGCCAGTACCGTCAACCTACAGGGTAATGAAAAACTGTTTTTT.

The chain employs TRBV6-1 and TRBJ1-3; D is unclear. The CDR3 loop spans 14 amino acids. Germline assignment: CDR1 MNHNS and CDR2 SASEGT. Trimming cost V 2 bases and J 0 bases, with 5 bases left between them. The CDR3 loop reads CASSELDSGNTIYF. CDR3 bases: TGTGCCAGCAGTGAACTAGACTCTGGAAACACCATATATTTT.

The gene calls are TRBV11-2 and TRBJ2-3; 9 bases match TRBD2. Trimming took 4 bases from V and 6 from J; bases not matched to a gene: 8. There are 15 residues in the CDR3. Germline lookup yields CDR1 SGHAT and CDR2 FQNNGV. In DNA, the CDR3 is TGTGCCAGCAGCTCGAGCGGGAGGCGAGCGGATACGCAGTATTTT. This encodes CASSSSGRRADTQYF.

For this clone: The junction shows a germline mismatch at one end, possibly a read error. The chain recombines TRBV7-7 with TRBJ1-3; no firm D call. Germline CDR1 SSHAT, CDR2 FNYEAQ (reference sequence). CDR3 length: 16 residues. CDR3 sequence reads: CASSLGSESSGNTIYF. The CDR3 DNA sequence: TGTGCTAGCAGCTTAGGTAGTGAATCCTCTGGAAACACCATATATTTT.

Here the CDR3 DNA reads TGTGCCAGCACCCAGGCCGGGACCTACGAGCAGTACTTC. Its translation: CASTQAGTYEQYF. V and J are TRBV7-9 and TRBJ2-7, with a weak D call TRBD2 (5 bases). CDR3 length: 13 residues. Germline CDR1 SEHNR, CDR2 FQNEAQ (reference sequence). V was shortened by 7 bases and J by 2 bases, with 12 bases between the two germline ends. The full variable domain, its missing parts supplied by reference TRBV7-9 and TRBJ2-7, is DTGVSQNPRHKITKRGQNVTFRCDPISEHNRLYWYRQTLGQGPEFLTYFQNEAQLEKSRLLSDRFSAERPKGSFSTLEIQRTEQGDSAMYLCASTQAGTYEQYFGPGTRLTVT.

The CDR3 DNA reads as TGCAGCGTTGAAGAGGGGCAGCTGAACACTGAAGCTTTCTTT. It specifies CSVEEGQLNTEAFF. J is TRBJ1-1 and V is TRBV29-1; a possible D gene is TRBD1 (5 bases). This CDR3 region has 14 residues. The germline gives CDR1 SQVTM, CDR2 ANQGSEA. Deletions cut 0 bases from V and 0 bases from J, with 8 bases between. The full variable domain, in which reference TRBV29-1 and TRBJ1-1 provide the parts outside the CDR3, is SAVISQKPSRDICQRGTSLTIQCQVDSQVTMMFWYRQQPGQSLTLIATANQGSEATYESGFVIDKFPISRPNLTFSTLTVSNMSPEDSSIYLCSVEEGQLNTEAFFGQGTRLTVV.

This clone was seen only once. The chain is built from TRBV10-2 and TRBJ2-2, with TRBD1 as a possible D gene (6 bases). CDR3 size: 13 residues. Germline V gives CDR1 WSHSY, CDR2 SAAADI. V was pared by 4 bases and J by 7 bases, with 10 bases between. CDR3 coding DNA: TGCGCCAGCAGTGTGGGGGCGGGCGGGGAGCTGTTTTTT. Translating it yields CASSVGAGGELFF.

This clone was counted only a few times. This sequence joins TRBV6-5 and TRBJ1-2; TRBD1 is a possible D gene (6 bases). Trimming pared 8 bases from V and 1 base from J, leaving 11 bases between. The V gene's germline CDR1 is MNHEY and CDR2 SVGAGI. The CDR3 totals 13 residues. The CDR3 DNA is TGTGCCAGCCGGGACACCCATAACTATGGCTACACCTTC. Translation: CASRDTHNYGYTF.